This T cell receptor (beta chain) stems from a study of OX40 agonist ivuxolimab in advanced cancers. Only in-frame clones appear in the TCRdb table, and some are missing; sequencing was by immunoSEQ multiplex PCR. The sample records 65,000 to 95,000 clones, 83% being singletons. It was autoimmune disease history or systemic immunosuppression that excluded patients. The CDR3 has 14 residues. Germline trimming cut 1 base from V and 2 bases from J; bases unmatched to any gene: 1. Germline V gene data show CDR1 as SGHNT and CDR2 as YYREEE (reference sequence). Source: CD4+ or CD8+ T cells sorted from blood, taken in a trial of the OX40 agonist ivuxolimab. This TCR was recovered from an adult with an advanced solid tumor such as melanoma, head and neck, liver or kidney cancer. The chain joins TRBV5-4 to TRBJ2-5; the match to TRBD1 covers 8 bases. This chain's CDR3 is CASSLRDRQETQYF. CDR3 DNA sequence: TGTGCCAGCAGCTTGAGGGACAGGCAAGAGACCCAGTACTTC.